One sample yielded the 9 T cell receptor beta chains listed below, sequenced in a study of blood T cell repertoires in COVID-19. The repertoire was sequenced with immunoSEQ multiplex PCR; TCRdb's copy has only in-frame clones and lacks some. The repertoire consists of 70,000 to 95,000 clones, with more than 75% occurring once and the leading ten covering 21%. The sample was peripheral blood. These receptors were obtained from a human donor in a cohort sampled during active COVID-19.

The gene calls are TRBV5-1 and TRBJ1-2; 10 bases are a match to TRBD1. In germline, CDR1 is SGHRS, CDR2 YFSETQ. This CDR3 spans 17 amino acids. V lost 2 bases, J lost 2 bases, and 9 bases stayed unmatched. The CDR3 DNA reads TGCGCCAGCAGCTTCTTCAAAGGGACAGGGGTGAACTATGGCTACACCTTC. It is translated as CASSFFKGTGVNYGYTF.

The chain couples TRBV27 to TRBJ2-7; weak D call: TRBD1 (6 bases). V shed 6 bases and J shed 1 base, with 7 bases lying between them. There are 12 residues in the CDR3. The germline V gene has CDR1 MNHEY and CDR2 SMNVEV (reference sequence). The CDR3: CASSTGSYEQYF. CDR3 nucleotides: TGTGCCAGCAGCACAGGGTCCTACGAGCAGTACTTC.

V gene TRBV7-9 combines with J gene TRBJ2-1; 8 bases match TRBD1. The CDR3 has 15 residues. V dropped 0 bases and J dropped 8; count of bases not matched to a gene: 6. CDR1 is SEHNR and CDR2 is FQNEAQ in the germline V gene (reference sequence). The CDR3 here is CASSLAFDRGHEQFF. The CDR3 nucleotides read TGTGCCAGCAGCTTAGCCTTCGACAGGGGCCATGAGCAGTTCTTC. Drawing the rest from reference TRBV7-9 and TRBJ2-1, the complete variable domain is DTGVSQNPRHKITKRGQNVTFRCDPISEHNRLYWYRQTLGQGPEFLTYFQNEAQLEKSRLLSDRFSAERPKGSFSTLEIQRTEQGDSAMYLCASSLAFDRGHEQFFGPGTRLTVL.

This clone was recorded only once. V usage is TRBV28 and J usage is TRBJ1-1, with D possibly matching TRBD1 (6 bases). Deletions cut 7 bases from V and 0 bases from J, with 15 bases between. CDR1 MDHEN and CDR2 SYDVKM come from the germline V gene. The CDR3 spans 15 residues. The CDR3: CASIRTAGLNTEAFF. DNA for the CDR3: TGTGCCAGCATAAGGACAGCCGGACTGAACACTGAAGCTTTCTTT.

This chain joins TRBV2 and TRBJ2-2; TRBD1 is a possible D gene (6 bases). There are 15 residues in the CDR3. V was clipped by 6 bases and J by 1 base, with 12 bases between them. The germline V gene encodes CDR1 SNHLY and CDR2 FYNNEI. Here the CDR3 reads CASRGATVNTGELFF. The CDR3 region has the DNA TGTGCCAGCAGGGGGGCCACTGTGAACACCGGGGAGCTGTTTTTT.

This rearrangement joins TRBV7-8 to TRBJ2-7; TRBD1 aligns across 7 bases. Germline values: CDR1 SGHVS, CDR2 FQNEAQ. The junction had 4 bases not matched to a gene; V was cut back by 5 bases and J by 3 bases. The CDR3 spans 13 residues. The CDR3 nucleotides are TGTGCCAGCAGCCGCGACAGGGTCTACGAGCAGTACTTC. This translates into CASSRDRVYEQYF.

For the CDR3, the DNA is TGTGCCAGCAGTTTAGGGGGTCGGGACAGATCTGAAAAACTGTTTTTT. Translated: CASSLGGRDRSEKLFF. The chain couples TRBV28 to TRBJ1-4; 7 bases line up with TRBD1. J lost 7 bases, V lost 2 bases, and 10 bases had no gene match. From germline, CDR1 is MDHEN and CDR2 SYDVKM. This CDR3 has 16 amino acids.

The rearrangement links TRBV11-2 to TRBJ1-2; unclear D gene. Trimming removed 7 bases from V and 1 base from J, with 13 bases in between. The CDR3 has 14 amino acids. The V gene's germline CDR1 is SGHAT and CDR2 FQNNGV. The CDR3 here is CASTPERNNYGYTF. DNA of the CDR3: TGTGCCAGCACCCCAGAGAGGAATAACTATGGCTACACCTTC.

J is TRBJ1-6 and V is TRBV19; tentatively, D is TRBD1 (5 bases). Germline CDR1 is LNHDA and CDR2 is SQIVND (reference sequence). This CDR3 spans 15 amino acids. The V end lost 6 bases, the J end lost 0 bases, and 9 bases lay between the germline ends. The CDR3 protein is CASRTASSYNSPLHF. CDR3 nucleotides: TGTGCCAGTAGGACAGCAAGCTCCTATAATTCACCCCTCCACTTT. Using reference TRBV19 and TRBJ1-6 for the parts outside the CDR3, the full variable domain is DGGITQSPKYLFRKEGQNVTLSCEQNLNHDAMYWYRQDPGQGLRLIYYSQIVNDFQKGDIAEGYSVSREKKESFPLTVTSAQKNPTAFYLCASRTASSYNSPLHFGNGTRLTVT.